The 6 T cell receptor beta chains below come from one sample, sequenced in a study of identical twins. TCRdb called the 5' RACE reads again in MiXCR, with one record for every CDR3 protein. The repertoire has some 660,000 distinct CDR3 sequences, less than 10% of them found once; the top ten carry approximately 0.89%. The same data also went into a second study, on yellow fever vaccine responses in identical twins.

The sequenced sample was PBMCs. The receptors were sampled from a woman between 18 and 29 years old in good health.

In its sample, this clonotype was seen a few times. This chain joins TRBV20-1 and TRBJ2-1, with D perhaps matching TRBD2 (6 bases). This CDR3 contains 17 residues. CDR1 is DFQATT, CDR2 SNEGSKA, per germline (reference sequence). Between the trimmed V and J ends, which lost 4 bases and 4 bases, there was a span of 23 bases. The CDR3 bases are TGCAGTGCTAATAGGAGGGCCCCCATCGACTTATACAATGAGCAGTTCTTC. This gives the protein CSANRRAPIDLYNEQFF.

The chain links TRBV4-3 to TRBJ1-5, with unresolved D. The CDR3 has 15 amino acids. With 3 bases removed from V and 3 bases from J, the gap between germline ends came to 12 bases. Germline CDR1 and CDR2: LGHNA and YSLEER. The CDR3 reads CASSQDGSDNQPQHF. The CDR3 coding sequence is TGCGCCAGCAGCCAGGACGGATCGGACAATCAGCCCCAGCATTTT.

This clonotype has only a few counts. The chain combines TRBV7-9 with TRBJ2-2; no definite D call. The CDR3 has 15 residues. The ends were cut back, 7 bases at V and 6 bases at J, with 18 bases in the middle. Germline assignment: CDR1 SEHNR and CDR2 FQNEAQ (reference sequence). This CDR3 reads CASNLYGAGAGELFF. As DNA, the CDR3 is TGTGCCAGCAACCTCTACGGCGCCGGCGCCGGGGAGCTGTTTTTT. The full variable domain, in which reference TRBV7-9 and TRBJ2-2 provide the parts outside the CDR3, is DTGVSQNPRHKITKRGQNVTFRCDPISEHNRLYWYRQTLGQGPEFLTYFQNEAQLEKSRLLSDRFSAERPKGSFSTLEIQRTEQGDSAMYLCASNLYGAGAGELFFGEGSRLTVL.

The rearrangement joins TRBV15 to TRBJ2-2, with no clear D. Germline V gene sequence: CDR1 LNHNV, CDR2 YYDKDF (reference sequence). This CDR3 is built from 11 residues. Trimming cost V 1 base and J 10 bases, with 4 bases left between them. The CDR3 region has the DNA TGTGCCACCAGCAGAGCGGAGGAGCTGTTTTTT. Protein product: CATSRAEELFF. Drawing the rest from reference TRBV15 and TRBJ2-2, the complete variable domain is DAMVIQNPRYQVTQFGKPVTLSCSQTLNHNVMYWYQQKSSQAPKLLFHYYDKDFNNEADTPDNFQSRRPNTSFCFLDIRSPGLGDTAMYLCATSRAEELFFGEGSRLTVL.

The V gene is TRBV5-6, the J gene TRBJ2-5, with D uncertain. Germline V gene lookup returns CDR1 SGHDT and CDR2 YYEEEE. V lost 8 bases, J lost 7 bases, and 15 bases lay in between. The CDR3 consists of 12 residues. The CDR3 reads CARSPPRGTQYF. In DNA, the CDR3 is TGTGCCAGGAGCCCCCCCCGTGGGACCCAGTACTTC.

The chain joins TRBV7-2 to TRBJ2-5; tentatively, D is TRBD1 or TRBD2 (5 bases each). This CDR3 region has 15 residues. The ends were cut back, 5 bases at V and 5 bases at J, with 18 bases in the middle. The germline CDR1 and CDR2 sequences are SGHTA and FQGNSA. The CDR3 nucleotides are TGTGCCAGCAGCACGGACTCGAGGGGTTGGGAGACCCAGTACTTC. It is translated as CASSTDSRGWETQYF.